A selection of T cell receptor beta chains follows, all from one sample in a study of blood T cell repertoires in COVID-19. Assay used: immunoSEQ multiplex PCR; TCRdb lists only in-frame clones, some missing. This sample has some 70,000 clones, with 73% found just once. The sample was peripheral blood. The receptors stem from a man aged 55 to 70 with acute or convalescent COVID-19. Each CDR3 is given with its conserved first and last residue. The D gene is left open where the match is weak. Part of the rows lack a size; the others show once, few, many or a class for expanded clones.

d_gene | j_gene | v_gene | abundance | CDR3nt | CDR3aa
. | TRBJ2-1 | TRBV5-6 | . | TGTGCCACCGACAGGCGGTCCGCTAATGAGCAGTTCTTC | CATDRRSANEQFF
. | TRBJ2-7 | TRBV28 | . | TGTGCCAGCAGTCCTTCGGACCCGGGAGTCCCTTACGAGCAGTACTTC | CASSPSDPGVPYEQYF
. | TRBJ2-7 | TRBV18 | once | TGTGCCAGCTCGCCGGATAGACAGTCCATTTCCTACGAGCAGTACTTC | CASSPDRQSISYEQYF
TRBD1 | TRBJ2-5 | TRBV6-5 | . | TGTGCCAGCAGGAGACAGGGTCTAGAGACCCAGTACTTC | CASRRQGLETQYF
. | TRBJ2-2 | TRBV30 | . | TGTGCCTGGATAGACACCGGGGAGCTGTTTTTT | CAWIDTGELFF
TRBD2 | TRBJ2-3 | TRBV28 | . | TGTGCCAGCAGTTTACCCCTAGCGGGAAGCACAGATACGCAGTATTTT | CASSLPLAGSTDTQYF
TRBD2 | TRBJ2-4 | TRBV7-2 | . | TGTGCCAGCAGTTTTAGCGGGGAAAACATTCAGTACTTC | CASSFSGENIQYF
TRBD2 | TRBJ2-1 | TRBV19 | . | TGTGCCAGTAGTGACGAGCGGGAGTTGCCCCATGAGCAGTTCTTC | CASSDERELPHEQFF
TRBD2 | TRBJ2-1 | TRBV7-3 | . | TGTGCCAGCAGCTTAACCGCTAGCGGGGGTCCGGGGAATGAGCAGTTCTTC | CASSLTASGGPGNEQFF
TRBD2 | TRBJ2-1 | TRBV12-5 | . | TGTGCTAGTGGTTCCCTAATCGGGAGGGGTGGCTACAATGAGCAGTTCTTC | CASGSLIGRGGYNEQFF
TRBD2 | TRBJ2-7 | TRBV7-9 | . | TGTGCCAGCAGCCCTGGGTGGGCTAGCGGGGAGGAGCAGTACTTC | CASSPGWASGEEQYF
. | TRBJ1-2 | TRBV3-1/TRBV3-2 | . | TGTGCCAGCAGCTCCACAGGGAACTATGGCTACACCTTC | CASSSTGNYGYTF
. | TRBJ1-6 | TRBV28 | . | TGTGCCAGCTCCGCGGTCGCCTCACCCCTCCACTTT | CASSAVASPLHF
TRBD2 | TRBJ2-1 | TRBV2 | . | TGTGCCAGCAGGGCACTAGCGGGGGCCTACAATGAGCAGTTCTTC | CASRALAGAYNEQFF
. | TRBJ2-5 | TRBV11-1 | once | TGTGCCAGCAGCTTGGCAGAAGAGACCCAGTACTTC | CASSLAEETQYF
. | TRBJ2-1 | TRBV21-1 | many | TGTGCCAGCAGCAATAAGGCCGGGGTGCATGGTGAGCAGTTCTTC | CASSNKAGVHGEQFF
. | TRBJ1-1 | TRBV21-1 | . | TGTGCCAGCAACCCAGACAGGGGTAACACTGAAGCTTTCTTT | CASNPDRGNTEAFF
. | TRBJ2-3 | TRBV30 | . | TGTGCCTGGAGATTGACAGGCTTGATCGATACGCAGTATTTT | CAWRLTGLIDTQYF
. | TRBJ2-1 | TRBV14 | few | TGTGCCAGCAGCCAAGTTCGGGATGAGCAGTTCTTC | CASSQVRDEQFF
. | TRBJ2-3 | TRBV5-4 | . | TGTGCCAGCAGCTTGGCGACTCCCGGCACAGATACGCAGTATTTT | CASSLATPGTDTQYF
TRBD1 | TRBJ1-2 | TRBV19 | . | TGTGCCAGTAGTATTGGGACAGGGCTATTGTATGGCTACACCTTC | CASSIGTGLLYGYTF
. | TRBJ1-1 | TRBV5-4 | . | TGTGCCAGCAGTCCGTGGGGGGGCGCCTACACTGAAGCTTTCTTT | CASSPWGGAYTEAFF
. | TRBJ1-2 | TRBV19 | . | TGTGCCAGTAGTATCGAGGTGGACTATGGCTACACCTTC | CASSIEVDYGYTF
. | TRBJ1-4 | TRBV2 | . | TGTGCCAGCTCCGGATTCGGGAAACTGTTTTTT | CASSGFGKLFF
TRBD1 | TRBJ2-2 | TRBV4-2 | . | TGTGCCAGCAGCCAACAGACAGGGGGAGGTACCGGGGAGCTGTTTTTT | CASSQQTGGGTGELFF
. | TRBJ2-7 | TRBV18 | . | TGTGCCAGCTCACCCGTAGTAGGGGGGGACGAGCAGTACTTC | CASSPVVGGDEQYF
. | TRBJ1-2 | TRBV5-4 | once | TGTGCCAGCAGTACGTCAGGGTCCGGCGGCTATGGCTACACCTTC | CASSTSGSGGYGYTF
. | TRBJ1-6 | TRBV28 | few | TGTGCCAGCAGTTCCCCTGGGGACTATTCACCCCTCCACTTT | CASSSPGDYSPLHF
TRBD1 | TRBJ1-5 | TRBV3-1/TRBV3-2 | . | TGTGCCAGCAGCCAAGTAGGGACAGGGGGACAGCCCCAGCATTTT | CASSQVGTGGQPQHF
. | TRBJ2-2 | TRBV7-8 | many | TGTGCCAGCCGGGAACTCACCGGGGAGCTGTTTTTT | CASRELTGELFF
. | TRBJ1-2 | TRBV19 | . | TGTGCCAGTAGTAACGCCGGGGTTTTCTATGGCTACACCTTC | CASSNAGVFYGYTF
TRBD2 | TRBJ2-1 | TRBV3-1/TRBV3-2 | few | TGTGCCAGCAGCCCAGGCCCCCAGCGGGGACTTTTCTACAATGAGCAGTTCTTC | CASSPGPQRGLFYNEQFF
. | TRBJ2-2 | TRBV15 | . | TGTGCCACCAAACAGGGCACGAACACCGGGGAGCTGTTTTTT | CATKQGTNTGELFF
TRBD1 | TRBJ2-3 | TRBV10-3 | few | TGTGCCATCAGTGAGTCGGACAGGGCTAGCACAGATACGCAGTATTTT | CAISESDRASTDTQYF
. | TRBJ1-1 | TRBV7-9 | once | TGTGCCAGCAGCAAAACAGGGATGGGCACTGAAGCTTTCTTT | CASSKTGMGTEAFF
TRBD2 | TRBJ2-3 | TRBV6-2/TRBV6-3 | . | TGTGCCAGCAGTTACTCTCGGTCTAGCGGGGAATGGGATACGCAGTATTTT | CASSYSRSSGEWDTQYF
TRBD2 | TRBJ2-1 | TRBV7-3 | . | TGTGCCAGCAGGATCGGACTAGCGGGATACAATGAGCAGTTCTTC | CASRIGLAGYNEQFF
. | TRBJ2-2 | TRBV7-2 | . | TGTGCCAGCAGTTCAGGGGATTACGCGAACACCGGGGAGCTGTTTTTT | CASSSGDYANTGELFF
TRBD1 | TRBJ1-4 | TRBV29-1 | once | TGCAGCGTTGGGGACAGGGGCATTAATGAAAAACTGTTTTTT | CSVGDRGINEKLFF
. | TRBJ2-2 | TRBV5-3 | . | TGTGCCAGAAGCCTCAAGATGGGCCGTAACTTCACCGGGGAGCTGTTTTTT | CARSLKMGRNFTGELFF
. | TRBJ2-3 | TRBV6-4 | . | TGTGCCAGCAGTCCCTTGGGGGGAGCTTCAGATACGCAGTATTTT | CASSPLGGASDTQYF
. | TRBJ1-5 | TRBV27 | once | TGTGCCAGCAGGGTAACGACGGGGTTTGATCAGCCCCAGCATTTT | CASRVTTGFDQPQHF
. | TRBJ2-6 | TRBV3-1/TRBV3-2 | . | TGTGCCAGCAGCCAAGCAAGGAGCTCTGGGGCCAACGTCCTGACTTTC | CASSQARSSGANVLTF
. | TRBJ2-3 | TRBV18 | . | TGTGCCACCGCCCCAGCGGCTAGCACAGATACGCAGTATTTT | CATAPAASTDTQYF
. | TRBJ2-5 | TRBV6-6 | . | TGTGCCAGCAGTGACCGGTGGGGCGGGACCCAGTACTTC | CASSDRWGGTQYF
TRBD1 | TRBJ2-3 | TRBV19 | . | TGTGCCAGTAGTTCGCGGGACAGGGGGGGCACAGATACGCAGTATTTT | CASSSRDRGGTDTQYF
. | TRBJ2-7 | TRBV4-1 | few | TGCGCCAGCAGCCACTCTCCCGGGAGCTCCTACGAGCAGTACTTC | CASSHSPGSSYEQYF
TRBD1 | TRBJ1-4 | TRBV2 | . | TGTGCCAGCAGTGAAGGACAGGGCAATGAAAAACTGTTTTTT | CASSEGQGNEKLFF
TRBD1 | TRBJ1-4 | TRBV5-1 | . | TGCGCCAGCAGCGGGGCCGGGACAGGGAGTATCACTAATGAAAAACTGTTTTTT | CASSGAGTGSITNEKLFF
TRBD2 | TRBJ2-1 | TRBV30 | . | TGTGCCTGGAGAAGGCGGGAGGCCCCATACAATGAGCAGTTCTTC | CAWRRREAPYNEQFF
. | TRBJ2-5 | TRBV5-1 | once | TGCGCCAGCAGCTTGGTTTCTGAGACCCAGTACTTC | CASSLVSETQYF
TRBD2 | TRBJ2-1 | TRBV6-6 | . | TGTGCCAGCAGACGACTAGCGGGAGGCCAGCCAATTTACAATGAGCAGTTCTTC | CASRRLAGGQPIYNEQFF
TRBD1 | TRBJ1-1 | TRBV28 | many | TGTGCCAGCTTAGCAGGGGGCACTGAAGCTTTCTTT | CASLAGGTEAFF
TRBD2 | TRBJ2-7 | TRBV19 | . | TGTGCCAGTAGTATAACTAGCGTCTACGAGCAGTACTTC | CASSITSVYEQYF